This paragraph covers one TCR beta chain sequence. Its antigen is unidentified. The data were taken from a study of blood T cells in healthy people across ages. Overall study results and limits: It was the long-lived donors that had more naive CD4+ cells and higher diversity than aged donors. Naive T cell percentage showed a strong correlation with the diversity of TCR beta.

The CDR3 consists of 12 residues. The V end lost 5 bases, the J end lost 1 base, and 5 bases lay between the germline ends. From germline, CDR1 is SQVTM and CDR2 ANQGSEA. Together with a sample-barcoded 5' primer, a J-beta primer mix was included in a second PCR lasting about 7 to 11 cycles. One entry per CDR3 protein, called by TCRdb with MiXCR from the 5' RACE reads. The table lists around 870,000 distinct CDR3 sequences, under 30% of them singletons. The source material was blood. The chain links TRBV29-1 to TRBJ1-4; no firm D call. The sequence was obtained from a woman of 80 years or more in good health. CDR3 nucleotide sequence: TGCAGCGTTCCCAAAACTAATGAAAAACTGTTTTTT. This gives the protein CSVPKTNEKLFF.